The 23 T cell receptor beta chains presented below share a single source sample, sequenced in a study of control samples from healthy donors and cancer patients (dated by TCRdb to 2018 to 2021). The library was prepared using the immunoSEQ multiplex PCR assay. What TCRdb holds here is the immuneACCESS table cut down to in-frame rearrangements. Part of the clones is not present; checked against another copy, under half of the missing clones reflect an unresolved V gene, and the others are unexplained. The sample contains approximately 120,000 clones, roughly 91% of them found a single time. The ten largest clones capture 8% to 9% of the sample. Sequencing was performed on blood. All receptors come from a man between 40 and 49 years old in good health.

This clone was found many times. V and J are TRBV7-2 and TRBJ2-7, with D tentatively TRBD1 (6 bases). Germline V gene sequence: CDR1 SGHTA, CDR2 FQGNSA. The CDR3 sequence is 15 residues long. The V end lost 3 bases, the J end lost 4 bases, and 16 bases lay between the germline ends. Here the CDR3 reads CASSFFGPGVYEQYF. In DNA, the CDR3 is TGTGCCAGCAGCTTTTTCGGACCAGGGGTGTACGAGCAGTACTTC.

V gene TRBV4-3 combines with J gene TRBJ1-2, with 9 nucleotides matching TRBD1. Germline-derived CDR1 and CDR2 are LGHNA and YSLEER. J was trimmed by 7 bases and V by 4 bases; bases with no gene match: 10. The CDR3 extends over 15 amino acids. For the CDR3, the DNA is TGCGCCAGCAGCCGGATCCCGGGACAGGGCGGTGGCTACACCTTC. Encoded protein: CASSRIPGQGGGYTF.

The rearrangement joins TRBV12-5 to TRBJ1-5; no firm D call. The CDR3 spans 14 residues. In germline, CDR1 is LGHNT, CDR2 FRNRAP. Trimming took 7 bases from V and 5 from J, leaving 15 bases between them. The chain's CDR3 is CASALPAGDQPQHF. Here the CDR3 DNA reads TGTGCTAGTGCCCTTCCGGCAGGCGATCAGCCCCAGCATTTT. Drawing the rest from reference TRBV12-5 and TRBJ1-5, the complete variable domain is DARVTQTPRHKVTEMGQEVTMRCQPILGHNTVFWYRQTMMQGLELLAYFRNRAPLDDSGMPKDRFSAEMPDATLATLKIQPSEPRDSAVYFCASALPAGDQPQHFGDGTRLSIL.

This clone was seen once. The chain links TRBV19 to TRBJ2-7; 9 nucleotides agree with TRBD1. Germline V gene sequence: CDR1 LNHDA, CDR2 SQIVND (reference sequence). The CDR3 contains 15 residues. The V and J ends lost 3 bases and 5 bases, in that order; junction bases with no gene match: 8. CDR3 nucleotide sequence: TGTGCCAGTAGTATTTTCGGGACAGGGTCCCACGAGCAGTACTTC. This sequence encodes CASSIFGTGSHEQYF. Using reference TRBV19 and TRBJ2-7 for the parts outside the CDR3, the full variable domain is DGGITQSPKYLFRKEGQNVTLSCEQNLNHDAMYWYRQDPGQGLRLIYYSQIVNDFQKGDIAEGYSVSREKKESFPLTVTSAQKNPTAFYLCASSIFGTGSHEQYFGPGTRLTVT.

V gene TRBV18 combines with J gene TRBJ1-2; TRBD1 is a possible D gene (6 bases). The V gene lost 0 bases and the J gene lost 7 bases, with 12 bases spanning the gap. The CDR3 extends over 14 amino acids. Per the germline V gene, CDR1 is KGHSH and CDR2 is LQKENI. Written as DNA, the CDR3 is TGTGCCAGCTCACCACCAGGGGGTCCGGGTGGCTACACCTTC. As protein: CASSPPGGPGGYTF.

This chain uses TRBV18 with TRBJ2-5; 8 nucleotides align to TRBD1. The CDR3 is 13 amino acids. Germline V CDR1 and CDR2: KGHSH, LQKENI. V shed 6 bases and J 4 bases; nucleotides not matched to a gene: 4. In DNA, the CDR3 is TGTGCCAGCTCGCAACAGGGGGGAGAGACCCAGTACTTC. Translated: CASSQQGGETQYF.

The rearrangement links TRBV19 to TRBJ2-5; D unclear. Trimming took off 11 bases at V and 2 bases at J, with 12 bases between the two ends. The CDR3 is 12 residues long. Germline lookup yields CDR1 LNHDA and CDR2 SQIVND (reference sequence). CDR3 sequence (DNA): TGTGCCCGAGCAAACAAACAAGAGACCCAGTACTTC. Translating it yields CARANKQETQYF.

CDR3 sequence: CASSGDRGVGEQYF. CDR3 in DNA: TGTGCCAGCAGTGGTGACAGGGGGGTAGGCGAGCAGTACTTC. The chain carries TRBV2 and TRBJ2-7; TRBD1 aligns across 9 bases. V lost 4 bases and J lost 6; bases outside the gene matches: 7. The CDR3 covers 14 residues. Germline V gene data show CDR1 as SNHLY and CDR2 as FYNNEI.

J is TRBJ2-3 and V is TRBV5-1; D is possibly TRBD2 (6 bases). V was shortened by 9 bases and J by 5 bases, with 16 bases between the two germline ends. This CDR3 has 13 residues. In germline, CDR1 is SGHRS, CDR2 YFSETQ. CDR3 region: CATASAGIDTQYF. CDR3 nucleotides: TGCGCCACCGCATCGGCGGGGATAGATACGCAGTATTTT. The full variable domain, with the rest looked up from reference TRBV5-1 and TRBJ2-3, is KAGVTQTPRYLIKTRGQQVTLSCSPISGHRSVSWYQQTPGQGLQFLFEYFSETQRNKGNFPGRFSGRQFSNSRSEMNVSTLELGDSALYLCATASAGIDTQYFGPGTRLTVL.

The chain joins TRBV7-9 to TRBJ1-2, with D uncertain. The CDR3 loop spans 13 amino acids. V lost 1 base, J lost 2 bases, and 5 bases lay in between. Germline V gene lookup returns CDR1 SEHNR and CDR2 FQNEAQ (reference sequence). In DNA form, the CDR3 reads TGTGCCAGCAGCTTAGTAGGGAACTATGGCTACACCTTC. Amino acids: CASSLVGNYGYTF.

The V gene is TRBV4-3, the J gene TRBJ1-1, with 9 bases that match TRBD1. In germline, CDR1 is LGHNA, CDR2 YSLEER. V gave up 0 bases and J gave up 5 bases; unmatched junction bases: 7. The CDR3 is 16 residues long. The CDR3 is CASSQDRGTGRTEAFF. For the CDR3, the DNA is TGCGCCAGCAGCCAAGATCGAGGGACAGGGAGGACTGAAGCTTTCTTT.

This clone was picked up one time. The chain recombines TRBV9 with TRBJ2-1; 11 bases fit TRBD2. V lost 1 base and J lost 9; bases outside the gene matches: 9. From germline, CDR1 is SGDLS and CDR2 YYNGEE. CDR3 size: 16 residues. The CDR3 bases are TGTGCCAGCAGCGTATCACCGACTAGCGGGGCGGGTGAGCAGTTCTTC. It codes for CASSVSPTSGAGEQFF.

This chain joins TRBV11-3 and TRBJ2-7; 10 positions agree with TRBD1. Losses at the gene ends were 5 bases for V and 3 bases for J; bases not matched to a gene: 1. The CDR3 sequence is 13 residues long. Germline V gene sequence: CDR1 SGHNT, CDR2 YENEEA. The CDR3 loop is CASSGQGGYEQYF. In DNA form, the CDR3 reads TGTGCCAGCAGCGGACAGGGGGGCTACGAGCAGTACTTC.

The rearrangement uses TRBV30 and TRBJ2-3; D not certain. V lost 2 bases to trimming and J lost 7 bases, with 16 bases between them. This CDR3 spans 14 amino acids. Germline-derived CDR1 and CDR2 are GTSNPN and SVGIG (reference sequence). CDR3 nucleotide sequence: TGTGCCTGGAGTTTGACTCTCACTGGGAATACGCAGTATTTT. Its protein product is CAWSLTLTGNTQYF. Based on the CDR3 plus reference TRBV30 and TRBJ2-3, the full variable domain is SQTIHQWPATLVQPVGSPLSLECTVEGTSNPNLYWYRQAAGRGLQLLFYSVGIGQISSEVPQNLSASRPQDRQFILSSKKLLLSDSGFYLCAWSLTLTGNTQYFGPGTRLTVL.

V is TRBV10-3 and J is TRBJ2-5, with 9 bases lining up with TRBD1. The V segment lost 0 bases and the J segment 4 bases; nucleotides outside the gene matches: 0. The CDR3 spans 14 residues. CDR1 and CDR2 from the germline V gene are ENHRY and SYGVKD. CDR3 nucleotides: TGTGCCATCAGTGAGTCGGACAGGGGAGAGACCCAGTACTTC. It specifies CAISESDRGETQYF.

The chain couples TRBV15 to TRBJ2-6, with TRBD2 identical over 7 bases. The V and J ends lost 5 bases and 4 bases, in that order; junction bases with no gene match: 5. The CDR3 consists of 15 residues. Germline CDR1 reads LNHNV; CDR2 reads YYDKDF (reference sequence). Written as DNA, the CDR3 is TGTGCCACCAGCCCCGGGGGGTCCGGGGCCAACGTCCTGACTTTC. This sequence encodes CATSPGGSGANVLTF.

The rearrangement uses TRBV7-9 and TRBJ2-5; the match to TRBD1 covers 7 bases. CDR1 and CDR2 (germline): SEHNR, FQNEAQ (reference sequence). V was pared by 7 bases and J by 5 bases, with 7 bases of the junction left unmatched. CDR3 length: 13 amino acids. The DNA of the CDR3 is TGTGCCAGCACCCTACGACAGGGTGAGACCCAGTACTTC. Its protein is CASTLRQGETQYF.

In DNA form, the CDR3 reads TGCAGCGTTGCGACAGGCCGGGGGCTATACGAGCAGTACTTC. Amino acid sequence: CSVATGRGLYEQYF. This chain joins TRBV29-1 and TRBJ2-5; TRBD1 or TRBD2 may be the D gene (6 bases each). The tail of the sequence fits TRBJ2-7 better, so the J call may be wrong. The germline gives CDR1 SQVTM, CDR2 ANQGSEA. This CDR3 spans 14 amino acids.

The chain has TRBV29-1 and TRBJ2-7; 7 nucleotides align to TRBD2. The germline V gene has CDR1 SQVTM and CDR2 ANQGSEA. V shed 4 bases, J shed 4 bases, and the junction held 4 bases outside the gene matches. The CDR3 has 12 amino acids. This CDR3 reads CSVGRGGYEQYF. The CDR3, as DNA: TGCAGCGTTGGTCGGGGAGGGTACGAGCAGTACTTC.

This clone showed up just once. The J gene is TRBJ2-7, the V gene TRBV6-5; 11 nucleotides agree with TRBD1. CDR3 size: 15 residues. Germline values: CDR1 MNHEY, CDR2 SVGAGI. Unmatched junction bases numbered 3, after V lost 4 bases and J lost 1 base. CDR3 DNA sequence: TGTGCCAGCAGTTGGGGACAGGGGGATTCCTACGAGCAGTACTTC. Its translation: CASSWGQGDSYEQYF.

This chain joins TRBV5-7 and TRBJ1-6; D not resolved. TRBV5-7 is marked as an open reading frame, function uncertain. With 0 bases removed from V and 7 bases from J, the gap between germline ends came to 17 bases. CDR3 length equals 17 residues. CDR3 protein: CASSLACVVKGNSPLHF. The CDR3 DNA follows: TGTGCCAGCAGCTTGGCCTGTGTCGTGAAGGGCAATTCACCCCTCCACTTT.

The gene calls are TRBV19 and TRBJ2-2, with 13 bases matching TRBD2. Per germline, CDR1 LNHDA and CDR2 SQIVND (reference sequence). The V gene end was trimmed by 10 bases and the J gene end by 7 bases; junction bases not matched to a gene: 6. The CDR3 is made up of 14 amino acids. For the CDR3, the DNA is TGTGCCATCGCGACTAGCGGGGGGAGCGGGGAGCTGTTTTTT. This sequence encodes CAIATSGGSGELFF. The variable domain in full, with the rest retrieved from reference TRBV19 and TRBJ2-2, is DGGITQSPKYLFRKEGQNVTLSCEQNLNHDAMYWYRQDPGQGLRLIYYSQIVNDFQKGDIAEGYSVSREKKESFPLTVTSAQKNPTAFYLCAIATSGGSGELFFGEGSRLTVL.

V usage is TRBV25-1 and J usage is TRBJ2-7; D ambiguous. The CDR3 is 11 amino acids. Deletions cut 6 bases from V and 2 bases from J, with 5 bases between. CDR1 and CDR2 (germline): MGHDK, SYGVNS. In DNA, the CDR3 is TGTGCCAGCAGCCCCGCCTACGAGCAGTACTTC. This encodes CASSPAYEQYF.